This TCR beta chain was sequenced during a study of T cell responses to AZD1222 COVID-19 vaccine. Regarding the study as a whole: Repertoire sampling happened only post peak T cell response.

A word on this clone: Antigen specificity is unknown.

The CDR3 has 12 amino acids. V dropped 4 bases and J dropped 4 bases, with 8 bases sitting between them. Germline CDR1 is SEHNR and CDR2 is FQNEAQ (reference sequence). Measured with immunoSEQ multiplex PCR; TCRdb has only the in-frame clones, and not every one. The table shows around 120,000 clones, with 92% occurring only once. The sample consisted of peripheral blood, taken 28 days after the second AZD1222 dose. V gene TRBV7-9 combines with J gene TRBJ2-7; D not resolved. This clonotype was obtained from an adult who received the AZD1222 COVID-19 vaccine. CDR3 coding DNA: TGTGCCAGCAGCTATACTCTATACGAGCAGTACTTC. Residues: CASSYTLYEQYF.